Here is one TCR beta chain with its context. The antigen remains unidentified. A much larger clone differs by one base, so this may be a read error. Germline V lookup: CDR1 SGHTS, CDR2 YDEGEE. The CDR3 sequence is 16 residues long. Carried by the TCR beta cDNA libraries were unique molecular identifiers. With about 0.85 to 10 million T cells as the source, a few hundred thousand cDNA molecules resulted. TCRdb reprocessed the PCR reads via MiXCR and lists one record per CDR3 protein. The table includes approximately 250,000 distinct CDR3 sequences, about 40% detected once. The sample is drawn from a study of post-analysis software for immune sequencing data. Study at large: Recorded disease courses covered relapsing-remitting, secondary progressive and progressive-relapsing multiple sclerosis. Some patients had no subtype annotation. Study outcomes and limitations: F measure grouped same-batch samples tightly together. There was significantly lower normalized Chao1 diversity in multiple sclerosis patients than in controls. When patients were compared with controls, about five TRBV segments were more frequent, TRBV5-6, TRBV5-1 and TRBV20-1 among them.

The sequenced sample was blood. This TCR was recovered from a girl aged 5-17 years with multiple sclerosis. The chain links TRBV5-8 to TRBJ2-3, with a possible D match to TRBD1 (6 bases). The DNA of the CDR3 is TGTGCCAGCAGACTTTCGTGGGACACAAGCACAGATATGCAGTATTTT. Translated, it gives CASRLSWDTSTDMQYF.